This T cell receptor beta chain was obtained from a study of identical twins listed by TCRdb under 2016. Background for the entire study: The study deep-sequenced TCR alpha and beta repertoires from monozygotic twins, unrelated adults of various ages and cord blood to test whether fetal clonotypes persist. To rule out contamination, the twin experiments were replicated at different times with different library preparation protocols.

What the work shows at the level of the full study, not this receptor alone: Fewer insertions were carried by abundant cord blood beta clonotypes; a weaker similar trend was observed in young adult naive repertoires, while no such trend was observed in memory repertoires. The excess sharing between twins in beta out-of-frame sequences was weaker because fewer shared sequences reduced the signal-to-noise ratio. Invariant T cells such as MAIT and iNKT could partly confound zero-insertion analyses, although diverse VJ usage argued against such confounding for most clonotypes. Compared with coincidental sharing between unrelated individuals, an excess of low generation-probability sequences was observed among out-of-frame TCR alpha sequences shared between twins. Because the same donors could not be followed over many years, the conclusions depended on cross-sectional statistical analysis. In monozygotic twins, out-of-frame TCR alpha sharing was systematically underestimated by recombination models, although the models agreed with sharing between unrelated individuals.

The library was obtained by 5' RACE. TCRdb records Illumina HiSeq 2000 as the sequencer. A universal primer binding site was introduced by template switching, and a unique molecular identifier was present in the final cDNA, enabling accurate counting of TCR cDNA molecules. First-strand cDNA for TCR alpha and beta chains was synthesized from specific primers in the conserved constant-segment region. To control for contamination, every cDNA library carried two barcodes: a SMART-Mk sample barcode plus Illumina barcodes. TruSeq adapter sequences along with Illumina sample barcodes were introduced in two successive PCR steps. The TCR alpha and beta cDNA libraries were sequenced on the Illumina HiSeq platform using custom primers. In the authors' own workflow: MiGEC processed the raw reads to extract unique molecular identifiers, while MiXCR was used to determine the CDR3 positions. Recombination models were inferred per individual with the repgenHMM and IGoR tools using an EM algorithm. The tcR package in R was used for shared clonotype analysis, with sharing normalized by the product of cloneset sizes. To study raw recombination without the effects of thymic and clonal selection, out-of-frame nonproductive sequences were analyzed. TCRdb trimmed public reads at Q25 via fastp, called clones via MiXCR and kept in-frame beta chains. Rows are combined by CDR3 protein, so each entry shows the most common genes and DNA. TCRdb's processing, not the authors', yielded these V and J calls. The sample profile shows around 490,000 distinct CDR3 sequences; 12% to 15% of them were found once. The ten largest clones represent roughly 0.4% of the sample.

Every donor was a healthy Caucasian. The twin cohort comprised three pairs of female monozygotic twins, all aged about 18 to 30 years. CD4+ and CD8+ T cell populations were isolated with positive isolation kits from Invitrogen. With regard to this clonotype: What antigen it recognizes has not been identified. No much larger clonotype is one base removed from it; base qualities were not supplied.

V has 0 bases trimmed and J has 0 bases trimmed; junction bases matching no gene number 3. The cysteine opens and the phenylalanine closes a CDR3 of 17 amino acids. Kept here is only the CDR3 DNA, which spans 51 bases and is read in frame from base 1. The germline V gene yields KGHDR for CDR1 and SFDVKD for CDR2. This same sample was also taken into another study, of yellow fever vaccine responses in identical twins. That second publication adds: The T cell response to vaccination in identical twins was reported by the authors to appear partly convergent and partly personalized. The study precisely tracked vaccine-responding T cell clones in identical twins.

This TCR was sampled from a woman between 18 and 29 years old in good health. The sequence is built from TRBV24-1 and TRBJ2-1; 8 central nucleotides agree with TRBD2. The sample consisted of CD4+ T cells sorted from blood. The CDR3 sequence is CATSDLRLASSYNEQFF. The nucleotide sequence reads TGTGCCACCAGTGATTTGCGACTAGCGAGCTCCTACAATGAGCAGTTCTTC.